The source of this T cell receptor (beta chain) is a study of CD8 T cells in cerebrospinal fluid in Alzheimer's disease. Study overall: Clonal expansion of CSF T cells was measured with plate-based and droplet-based single-cell sequencing.

CDR1 and CDR2 (germline): LNHDA, SQIVND (reference sequence). The CDR3 runs 15 residues. From its re-call of the 10x single-cell sequencing reads, TCRdb lists each CDR3 protein once, without DNA. The sample data list 900 to 1,200 distinct CDR3 sequences. Droplet-based sequencing used CSF cells sorted as live with a live/dead marker. The sequenced sample consisted of cerebrospinal fluid. V and J are TRBV19 and TRBJ2-4; no DNA is available, so the TRBD1 call from TCRdb remains unchecked. This sequence was found in a human donor in good health. CDR3 protein: CASIFRDRVKNIQYF.